The clone carrying this T cell receptor beta chain was counted only a few times. Arm-PCR of CDR3 regions and iRepertoire HTBI primers were used to build TCR beta libraries. TCRdb called the multiplex PCR reads again in MiXCR, with one record for every CDR3 protein. Of about 470,000 distinct CDR3 sequences in the sample, less than 25% were seen once. The time point was: persistent/refractory GD, antithyroid drugs over 5 years with positive TRAb. The TCR library used RNA extracted from PBMCs. These data originate in a study of regulatory T cells in long-lasting Graves disease. Trimming cost V 2 bases and J 2 bases; bases outside gene matches: 7. The CDR3 extends over 18 amino acids. CDR1 SGHRS and CDR2 YFSETQ come from the germline V gene.

The sequencing here drew on peripheral blood mononuclear cells (PBMCs), taken when the disease was refractory, from a patient treated with antithyroid drugs. J is TRBJ2-2 and V is TRBV5-1; 12 bases fit TRBD2. The TCR was taken from a female donor with Graves disease. The CDR3 loop reads CASSLRPGLAGNTGELFF. In nucleotides, the CDR3 is TGCGCCAGCAGCTTAAGACCGGGACTAGCGGGCAACACCGGGGAGCTGTTTTTT.